The 31 T cell receptor beta chains below were found in one sample sequenced in a study of cytomegalovirus exposure and HLA in healthy donors. The PCR employed 60 Vbeta primers together with 13 Jbeta primers. Clones were sequenced by immunoSEQ multiplex PCR, and TCRdb holds only the in-frame ones, with some missing. The data hold 140,000 or so clones, with more than 75% observed a single time. Sequencing was performed on PBMCs. All receptors derive from a man aged 35 to 55 in good health and CMV-seronegative.

V gene TRBV6-1 combines with J gene TRBJ2-1; 10 bases are a match to TRBD2. V shed 3 bases and J 1 base; nucleotides not matched to a gene: 3. In germline, CDR1 is MNHNS, CDR2 SASEGT. The CDR3 runs to 16 residues. DNA for the CDR3: TGTGCCAGCAGTGAGATGACTAGCGGGTCCTACAATGAGCAGTTCTTC. The encoded protein is CASSEMTSGSYNEQFF.

This rearrangement joins TRBV4-3 to TRBJ1-4; perhaps TRBD1 as D (5 bases). The CDR3 covers 16 residues. The germline CDR1 and CDR2 sequences are LGHNA and YSLEER. Trimming stripped 0 bases from V and 5 bases from J, with 13 bases between. The CDR3 here is CASSQDGGKKNEKLFF. The CDR3 bases are TGCGCCAGCAGCCAAGATGGGGGGAAAAAAAATGAAAAACTGTTTTTT.

The chain links TRBV5-6 to TRBJ2-1, with 10 positions matching TRBD2. The junction had 1 base not matched to a gene; V was cut back by 2 bases and J by 2 bases. This CDR3 contains 15 residues. Per the germline V gene, CDR1 is SGHDT and CDR2 is YYEEEE. This chain's CDR3 is CASSLGLAAYNEQFF. DNA of the CDR3: TGTGCCAGCAGCTTAGGACTAGCGGCCTACAATGAGCAGTTCTTC.

The rearrangement uses TRBV7-2 and TRBJ2-7, with a possible D match to TRBD2 (5 bases). Germline CDR1 SGHTA, CDR2 FQGNSA. Trimming pared 1 base from V and 2 bases from J, leaving 12 bases between. The CDR3 has 15 residues. The CDR3 DNA is TGTGCCAGCAGCTTAGAGGCGGGCGCTACCTACGAGCAGTACTTC. This translates into CASSLEAGATYEQYF.

The genes are TRBV5-5 and TRBJ2-7; TRBD1 aligns across 9 bases. Per germline, CDR1 SGHKS and CDR2 YYEKEE (reference sequence). The CDR3 contains 15 residues. V shed 4 bases and J 0 bases; nucleotides not matched to a gene: 5. The CDR3 DNA reads as TGTGCCAGCAGCAGTACAGGGGGCTCCTCCTACGAGCAGTACTTC. It translates to CASSSTGGSSYEQYF.

The V and J genes are TRBV9 and TRBJ2-1; 13 bases fit TRBD2. The trim removed 0 bases at V and 6 bases at J, leaving 6 bases unmatched. Germline V CDR1 and CDR2: SGDLS, YYNGEE. The CDR3 spans 17 residues. For the CDR3, the DNA is TGTGCCAGCAGCGTAGAGCCCACTAGCGGGGGGGCCAATGAGCAGTTCTTC. The encoded protein is CASSVEPTSGGANEQFF.

The CDR3 loop is CASSLGGGREAFF. The CDR3 DNA follows: TGTGCCAGCAGCCTAGGCGGGGGTCGGGAAGCTTTCTTT. This sequence joins TRBV7-2 and TRBJ1-1, with TRBD1 as a possible D gene (5 bases). The V end was cut by 5 bases, the J end by 8 bases, with 15 bases between. The CDR3 has 13 residues. Germline assignment: CDR1 SGHTA and CDR2 FQGNSA.

In its sample, this clone was seen once. The chain is built from TRBV2 and TRBJ2-2; 7 nucleotides agree with TRBD2. Germline values: CDR1 SNHLY, CDR2 FYNNEI. V gave up 4 bases and J gave up 3 bases; unmatched junction bases: 5. The CDR3 is 15 amino acids. CDR3 DNA: TGTGCCAGCAGTGTGGCGGGAGTCGACACCGGGGAGCTGTTTTTT. This sequence encodes CASSVAGVDTGELFF. Together with reference TRBV2 and TRBJ2-2, the CDR3 gives the full variable domain: EPEVTQTPSHQVTQMGQEVILRCVPISNHLYFYWYRQILGQKVEFLVSFYNNEISEKSEIFDDQFSVERPDGSNFTLKIRSTKLEDSAMYFCASSVAGVDTGELFFGEGSRLTVL.

The rearrangement uses TRBV30 and TRBJ2-3, with unresolved D. The V gene lost 1 base and the J gene lost 4 bases, with 9 bases spanning the gap. Germline V gene lookup returns CDR1 GTSNPN and CDR2 SVGIG (reference sequence). The CDR3 totals 13 residues. The CDR3 DNA reads as TGTGCCTGGAGTGGTCAACTGTCAGATACGCAGTATTTT. Translating it yields CAWSGQLSDTQYF. The full variable domain, its missing parts supplied by reference TRBV30 and TRBJ2-3, is SQTIHQWPATLVQPVGSPLSLECTVEGTSNPNLYWYRQAAGRGLQLLFYSVGIGQISSEVPQNLSASRPQDRQFILSSKKLLLSDSGFYLCAWSGQLSDTQYFGPGTRLTVL.

The chain combines TRBV5-1 with TRBJ2-1, with 10 bases lining up with TRBD2. V was pared by 5 bases and J by 4 bases, with 6 bases of the junction left unmatched. The CDR3 is 15 residues long. Germline CDR1 and CDR2: SGHRS and YFSETQ. The CDR3 region is CASRSSGGTYNEQFF. The CDR3 nucleotides are TGCGCCAGCAGATCTAGCGGGGGAACTTACAATGAGCAGTTCTTC.

CDR3 DNA: TGTGCCAGCAGCTCCCAGGCAATCTCTGGAAACACCATATATTTT. Its protein product is CASSSQAISGNTIYF. V is TRBV5-4 and J is TRBJ1-3; D is uncertain. V was trimmed by 3 bases and J by 0 bases, leaving 10 bases between them. Germline values: CDR1 SGHNT, CDR2 YYREEE (reference sequence). The CDR3 totals 15 residues.

This sequence joins TRBV7-8 and TRBJ1-2; D may be TRBD1 (5 bases). This CDR3 has 14 amino acids. Per the germline V gene, CDR1 is SGHVS and CDR2 is FQNEAQ. V shed 5 bases and J shed 5 bases, with 15 bases lying between them. The chain's CDR3 is CASSPMGGTYGYTF. The CDR3 DNA reads TGTGCCAGCAGCCCAATGGGGGGAACGTATGGCTACACCTTC.

The chain joins TRBV7-3 to TRBJ2-3, with TRBD2 matching over 12 bases. Trimming took 0 bases from V and 3 from J; bases not matched to a gene: 4. The CDR3 totals 17 residues. From germline, CDR1 is SGHTA and CDR2 FQGTGA. The CDR3, as DNA: TGTGCCAGCAGCTTAACCCCTAGCGGGGGGGCGACAGATACGCAGTATTTT. This translates into CASSLTPSGGATDTQYF.

This sequence joins TRBV28 and TRBJ2-1; D perhaps matches TRBD1 (7 bases). Germline loops: CDR1 MDHEN, CDR2 SYDVKM. This CDR3 region has 16 residues. V shed 4 bases and J shed 0 bases, with 13 bases lying between them. The CDR3 is CASSSAGGSSYNEQFF. The CDR3 region has the DNA TGTGCCAGCAGTTCGGCAGGGGGGAGCTCCTACAATGAGCAGTTCTTC.

The chain is built from TRBV5-5 and TRBJ1-4; 11 nucleotides agree with TRBD1. The CDR3 is made up of 18 amino acids. V was pared by 4 bases and J by 0 bases, with 8 bases of the junction left unmatched. Germline V gives CDR1 SGHKS, CDR2 YYEKEE (reference sequence). CDR3 DNA: TGTGCCAGCAGCCCCGGGACAGGGGGTACTGCAACTAATGAAAAACTGTTTTTT. This gives the protein CASSPGTGGTATNEKLFF.

This clone was seen just once. The chain employs TRBV18 and TRBJ1-2; 8 bases agree with TRBD1. The ends lost 5 bases at V and 4 bases at J; junction bases unmatched: 9. The CDR3 consists of 15 residues. Germline CDR1 reads KGHSH; CDR2 reads LQKENI. This CDR3 reads CASSSDRDVAYGYTF. CDR3 DNA: TGTGCCAGCTCATCGGACAGGGATGTTGCCTATGGCTACACCTTC.

V and J are TRBV7-8 and TRBJ1-2; a possible D gene is TRBD1 (6 bases). V lost 5 bases and J 14 bases, leaving 18 bases between the germline ends. This CDR3 is built from 12 residues. The germline V gene has CDR1 SGHVS and CDR2 FQNEAQ. CDR3 protein: CASSPNTGLRTF. The CDR3 coding sequence is TGTGCCAGCAGCCCGAACACAGGGTTAAGGACCTTC.

The V call is TRBV11-2, the J call TRBJ2-6; 7 bases fit TRBD1. The CDR3 totals 18 residues. Germline values: CDR1 SGHAT, CDR2 FQNNGV. Unmatched junction bases numbered 10, after V lost 5 bases and J lost 0 bases. The CDR3 region is CASSRRDRAISGANVLTF. The CDR3 DNA reads TGTGCCAGCAGCCGACGGGACAGAGCTATCTCTGGGGCCAACGTCCTGACTTTC.

The chain recombines TRBV2 with TRBJ2-7; tentatively, D is TRBD2 (5 bases). Trimming stripped 3 bases from V and 4 bases from J, with 13 bases between. Germline CDR1 and CDR2: SNHLY and FYNNEI. CDR3 length: 14 amino acids. The CDR3 DNA follows: TGTGCCAGCAGTGAGTCGCCTGGCGGGTACGAGCAGTACTTC. It specifies CASSESPGGYEQYF.

The chain uses TRBV9 and TRBJ1-5; D is possibly TRBD1 (5 bases). Germline V lookup: CDR1 SGDLS, CDR2 YYNGEE. V lost 4 bases to trimming and J lost 6 bases, with 17 bases between them. CDR3 length equals 15 residues. CDR3 sequence reads: CASSHSGGIGQPQHF. For the CDR3, the DNA is TGTGCCAGCAGCCACTCCGGGGGGATCGGTCAGCCCCAGCATTTT.

V is TRBV4-1 and J is TRBJ1-2, with no clear D. V dropped 4 bases and J dropped 5 bases, with 17 bases sitting between them. CDR1 MGHRA and CDR2 YSYEKL come from the germline V gene. The CDR3 sequence is 15 residues long. The CDR3 reads CASSPPETSIYGYTF. In DNA form, the CDR3 reads TGCGCCAGCAGCCCCCCGGAGACCTCCATTTATGGCTACACCTTC.

The V and J genes are TRBV30 and TRBJ2-1, with TRBD2 identical over 7 bases. V shed 1 base and J 8 bases; nucleotides not matched to a gene: 8. CDR1 and CDR2 from the germline V gene are GTSNPN and SVGIG (reference sequence). This CDR3 region has 14 residues. CDR3: CAWSGGGGRDEQFF. The DNA for the CDR3 is TGTGCCTGGAGTGGCGGGGGAGGGAGGGATGAGCAGTTCTTC.

Here the CDR3 DNA reads TGTGCCAGCAGCCTTTACGAGGCTGAAGCTTTCTTT. This encodes CASSLYEAEAFF. This sequence joins TRBV13 and TRBJ1-1; D is undetermined. This CDR3 spans 12 amino acids. Trimming stripped 5 bases from V and 6 bases from J, with 10 bases between. CDR1 is PRHDT, CDR2 FYEKMQ, per germline (reference sequence). Combining the CDR3 with reference TRBV13 and TRBJ1-1 gives the whole variable domain AAGVIQSPRHLIKEKRETATLKCYPIPRHDTVYWYQQGPGQDPQFLISFYEKMQSDKGSIPDRFSAQQFSDYHSELNMSSLELGDSALYFCASSLYEAEAFFGQGTRLTVV.

The chain combines TRBV10-3 with TRBJ2-7; 9 nucleotides align to TRBD1. The V segment lost 6 bases and the J segment 5 bases; nucleotides outside the gene matches: 2. CDR1 and CDR2 (germline): ENHRY, SYGVKD. The CDR3 covers 12 residues. In DNA, the CDR3 is TGTGCCATCAGACGGACAGGGGACGAGCAGTACTTC. Its translation: CAIRRTGDEQYF.

The chain has TRBV9 and TRBJ2-5, with 7 nucleotides matching TRBD1. CDR3 length: 13 residues. With V trimmed by 5 bases and J by 5 bases, 6 bases remained unmatched. From germline, CDR1 is SGDLS and CDR2 YYNGEE. CDR3 region: CASSETGWETQYF. The CDR3 DNA sequence: TGTGCCAGCAGTGAGACAGGGTGGGAGACCCAGTACTTC.

This clone has only a few counts. The rearrangement uses TRBV5-5 and TRBJ1-1; D is uncertain. The CDR3 runs to 13 residues. Germline V CDR1 and CDR2: SGHKS, YYEKEE (reference sequence). V lost 1 base, J lost 8 bases, and 12 bases lay in between. DNA of the CDR3: TGTGCCAGCAGCTTGTTAAGAGGGTCCGAAGCTTTCTTT. Its translation is CASSLLRGSEAFF.

The rearrangement uses TRBV27 and TRBJ1-1, with TRBD1 as a possible D gene (5 bases). The germline V and J ends were trimmed by 4 bases and 1 base, with 10 bases remaining between them. This CDR3 is 14 amino acids long. The germline gives CDR1 MNHEY, CDR2 SMNVEV (reference sequence). CDR3 sequence: CASSSLGQNTEAFF. CDR3 nucleotides: TGTGCCAGCAGTTCCCTCGGACAGAACACTGAAGCTTTCTTT.

The genes are TRBV7-9 and TRBJ1-2; D ambiguous. CDR1 is SEHNR and CDR2 is FQNEAQ in the germline V gene (reference sequence). Trimming shortened V by 4 bases and J by 4 bases, and 16 bases separated the two germline ends. CDR3 length: 15 amino acids. This chain's CDR3 is CASSSRDWEIYGYTF. For the CDR3, the DNA is TGTGCCAGCAGCTCTCGGGATTGGGAAATCTATGGCTACACCTTC.

The chain carries TRBV7-2 and TRBJ1-3; 8 bases align to TRBD1. CDR3 length equals 15 residues. The germline V gene encodes CDR1 SGHTA and CDR2 FQGNSA. J was trimmed by 5 bases and V by 0 bases; bases with no gene match: 3. This CDR3 reads CASSLAGDRRNTIYF. The CDR3 DNA follows: TGTGCCAGCAGCTTAGCGGGGGACAGGCGAAACACCATATATTTT.

The gene calls are TRBV10-3 and TRBJ2-3; perhaps TRBD2 as D (6 bases). CDR1 ENHRY and CDR2 SYGVKD come from the germline V gene. V dropped 0 bases and J dropped 5 bases, with 12 bases sitting between them. This CDR3 comprises 15 residues. CDR3 in DNA: TGTGCCATCAGTGAGTCGTCCGGGAGTGGAGATACGCAGTATTTT. As protein: CAISESSGSGDTQYF.

The count of this clone is one. V and J are TRBV6-6 and TRBJ1-1, with D possibly being TRBD1 (6 bases). This CDR3 is built from 14 residues. Trimming removed 2 bases at V and 5 bases at J, with 12 bases between. The germline V gene encodes CDR1 MNHNY and CDR2 SVGAGI (reference sequence). Here the CDR3 reads CASSYQGGGTEAFF. The CDR3 nucleotides are TGTGCCAGCAGTTACCAGGGAGGGGGAACTGAAGCTTTCTTT.